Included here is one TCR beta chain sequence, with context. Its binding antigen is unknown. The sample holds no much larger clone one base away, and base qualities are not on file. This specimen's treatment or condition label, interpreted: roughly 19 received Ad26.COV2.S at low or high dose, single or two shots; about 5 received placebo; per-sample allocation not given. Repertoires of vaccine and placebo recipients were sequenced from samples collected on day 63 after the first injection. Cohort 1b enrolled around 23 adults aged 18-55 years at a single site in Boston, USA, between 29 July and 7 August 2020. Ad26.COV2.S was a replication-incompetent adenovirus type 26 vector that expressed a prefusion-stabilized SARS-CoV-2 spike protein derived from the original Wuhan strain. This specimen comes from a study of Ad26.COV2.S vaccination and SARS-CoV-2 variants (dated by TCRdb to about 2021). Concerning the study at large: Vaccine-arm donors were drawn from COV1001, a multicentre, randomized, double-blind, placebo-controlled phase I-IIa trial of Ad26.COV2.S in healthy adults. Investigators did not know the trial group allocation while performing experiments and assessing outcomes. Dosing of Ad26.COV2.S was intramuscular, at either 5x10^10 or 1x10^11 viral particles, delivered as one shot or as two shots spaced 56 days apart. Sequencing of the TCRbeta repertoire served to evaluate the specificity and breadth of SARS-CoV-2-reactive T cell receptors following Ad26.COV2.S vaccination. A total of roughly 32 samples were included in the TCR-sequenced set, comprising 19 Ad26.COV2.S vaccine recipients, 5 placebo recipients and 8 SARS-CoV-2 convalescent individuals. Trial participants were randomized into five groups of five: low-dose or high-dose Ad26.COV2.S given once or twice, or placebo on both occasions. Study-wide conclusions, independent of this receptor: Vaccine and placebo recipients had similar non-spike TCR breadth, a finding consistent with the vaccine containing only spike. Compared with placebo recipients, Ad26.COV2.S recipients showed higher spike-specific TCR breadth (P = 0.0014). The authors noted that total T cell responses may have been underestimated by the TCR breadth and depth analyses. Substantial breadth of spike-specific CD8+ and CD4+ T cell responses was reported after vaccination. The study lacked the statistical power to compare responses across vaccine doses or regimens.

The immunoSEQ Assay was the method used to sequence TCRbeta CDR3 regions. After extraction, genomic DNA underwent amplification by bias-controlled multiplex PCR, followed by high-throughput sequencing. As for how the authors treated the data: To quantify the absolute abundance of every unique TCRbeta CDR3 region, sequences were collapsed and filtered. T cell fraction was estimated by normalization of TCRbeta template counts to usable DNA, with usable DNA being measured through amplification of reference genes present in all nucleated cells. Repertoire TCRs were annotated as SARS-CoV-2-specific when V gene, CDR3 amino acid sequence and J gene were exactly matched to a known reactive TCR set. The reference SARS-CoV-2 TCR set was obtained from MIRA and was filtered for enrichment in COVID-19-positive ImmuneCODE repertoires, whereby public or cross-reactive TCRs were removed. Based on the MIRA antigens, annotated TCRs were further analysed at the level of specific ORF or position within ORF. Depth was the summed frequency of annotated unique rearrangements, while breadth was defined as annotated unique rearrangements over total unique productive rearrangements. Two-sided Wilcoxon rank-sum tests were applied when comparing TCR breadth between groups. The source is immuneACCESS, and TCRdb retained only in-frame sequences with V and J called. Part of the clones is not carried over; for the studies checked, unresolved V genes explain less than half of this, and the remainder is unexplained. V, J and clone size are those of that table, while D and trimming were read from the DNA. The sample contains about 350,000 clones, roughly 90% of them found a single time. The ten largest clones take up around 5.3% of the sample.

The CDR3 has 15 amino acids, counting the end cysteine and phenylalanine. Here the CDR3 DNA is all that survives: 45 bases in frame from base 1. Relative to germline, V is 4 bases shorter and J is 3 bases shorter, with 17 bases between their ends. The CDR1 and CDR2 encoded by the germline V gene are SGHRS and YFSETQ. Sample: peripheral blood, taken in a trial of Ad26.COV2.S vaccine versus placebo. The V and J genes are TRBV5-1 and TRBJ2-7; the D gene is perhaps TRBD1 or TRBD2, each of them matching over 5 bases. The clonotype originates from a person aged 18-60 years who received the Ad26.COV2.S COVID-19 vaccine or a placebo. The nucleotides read TGCGCCAGCAGCCTAGGACTGGGGCCCTTCTACGAGCAGTACTTC. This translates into CASSLGLGPFYEQYF. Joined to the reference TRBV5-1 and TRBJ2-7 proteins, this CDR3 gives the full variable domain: KAGVTQTPRYLIKTRGQQVTLSCSPISGHRSVSWYQQTPGQGLQFLFEYFSETQRNKGNFPGRFSGRQFSNSRSEMNVSTLELGDSALYLCASSLGLGPFYEQYFGPGTRLTVT.